Following are 30 T cell receptor beta chains from one sample sequenced in a study of cytomegalovirus exposure and HLA in healthy donors. The PCR used 60 Vbeta and 13 Jbeta primers. The data were produced by immunoSEQ multiplex PCR, yet TCRdb's version contains in-frame clones alone and is incomplete. Of about 160,000 clones in the sample, more than 75% are singletons; the top ten hold roughly 9%. The sample taken for sequencing was PBMCs. The receptor source for this set is a man between 18 and 35 years old in good health and CMV-seropositive.

V usage is TRBV5-4 and J usage is TRBJ2-7; TRBD1 is a possible D gene (5 bases). CDR1 and CDR2 (germline): SGHNT, YYREEE (reference sequence). Trimming pared 10 bases from V and 0 bases from J, leaving 20 bases between. The CDR3 is made up of 15 amino acids. DNA for the CDR3: TGTGCCTGGACGGCCAGGGCAGCCAACTCCTACGAGCAGTACTTC. Protein sequence: CAWTARAANSYEQYF.

This clone was seen just once. The J gene is TRBJ1-1, the V gene TRBV4-1, with D possibly TRBD1 on 6 matching bases. The CDR3 runs 13 residues. With 1 base removed from V and 4 bases from J, the gap between germline ends came to 7 bases. Germline values: CDR1 MGHRA, CDR2 YSYEKL. The CDR3 sequence: CASSQARGTEAFF. The CDR3 DNA reads TGCGCCAGCAGCCAAGCCAGGGGCACTGAAGCTTTCTTT.

This chain uses TRBV5-4 with TRBJ1-2; TRBD1 matches at 7 bases. V was pared by 4 bases and J by 3 bases, with 9 bases of the junction left unmatched. Germline lookup yields CDR1 SGHNT and CDR2 YYREEE (reference sequence). CDR3 length: 15 residues. CDR3 DNA sequence: TGTGCCAGCAGCCACAAAGGGGGCGCGGACTATGGCTACACCTTC. Its translation is CASSHKGGADYGYTF.

V is TRBV6-1 and J is TRBJ1-4; 8 bases align to TRBD1. The CDR3 spans 16 residues. The germline V gene has CDR1 MNHNS and CDR2 SASEGT. V lost 3 bases, J lost 8 bases, and 11 bases stayed unmatched. The CDR3 region is CASSDQGASLSEKLFF. In nucleotides, the CDR3 is TGTGCCAGCAGTGACCAGGGGGCGTCGTTAAGCGAAAAACTGTTTTTT.

This chain joins TRBV19 and TRBJ2-5; 8 positions match TRBD2. The CDR3 spans 14 residues. Trimming cost V 5 bases and J 11 bases; bases outside gene matches: 13. Germline V gene lookup returns CDR1 LNHDA and CDR2 SQIVND (reference sequence). The CDR3 coding sequence is TGTGCCAGTAGTTACACGGGAGGGCAGTATGAGCAGTACTTC. Its translation is CASSYTGGQYEQYF.

The chain has TRBV6-4 and TRBJ2-2; 8 nucleotides match TRBD1. CDR1 is MRHNA and CDR2 is SNTAGT in the germline V gene. CDR3 size: 18 residues. The J segment lost 3 bases and the V segment lost 5 bases, leaving 14 bases of the junction unmatched. CDR3 sequence reads: CASSQEPLGQVYTGELFF. In nucleotides, the CDR3 is TGTGCCAGCAGTCAAGAACCACTGGGACAGGTATACACCGGGGAGCTGTTTTTT.

The rearrangement links TRBV7-9 to TRBJ1-2, with 8 bases matching TRBD1. Trimming removed 1 base from V and 7 bases from J; junction bases left unmatched: 5. Germline CDR1 is SEHNR and CDR2 is FQNEAQ (reference sequence). The CDR3 is 14 residues long. Here the CDR3 reads CASSLEQGVRGYTF. The CDR3 DNA reads TGTGCCAGCAGCTTAGAACAGGGGGTACGTGGCTACACCTTC.

The rearrangement links TRBV5-6 to TRBJ2-5, with D perhaps matching TRBD2 (7 bases). The CDR3 runs 14 residues. The germline CDR1 and CDR2 sequences are SGHDT and YYEEEE. V was pared by 6 bases and J by 5 bases, with 17 bases between. The chain's CDR3 is CASTWGGGLETQYF. Here the CDR3 DNA reads TGTGCCAGCACCTGGGGAGGGGGTTTGGAGACCCAGTACTTC.

The chain carries TRBV6-5 and TRBJ1-6; the match to TRBD1 covers 8 bases. The germline gives CDR1 MNHEY, CDR2 SVGAGI. Losses at the gene ends were 10 bases for V and 7 bases for J; bases not matched to a gene: 9. The CDR3 sequence is 14 residues long. CDR3 coding DNA: TGTGCCACCCAGAGGACAGGGAAGAATTCACCCCTCCACTTT. Translating gives CATQRTGKNSPLHF.

The chain combines TRBV2 with TRBJ1-2; 9 nucleotides agree with TRBD1. This CDR3 is built from 13 residues. Per germline, CDR1 SNHLY and CDR2 FYNNEI. Trimming cost V 6 bases and J 5 bases; bases outside gene matches: 4. The CDR3, as DNA: TGTGCCAGCAGCCGAGGACAGGGGTATGGCTACACCTTC. Its protein is CASSRGQGYGYTF.

The chain uses TRBV7-2 and TRBJ1-3, with D unresolved. CDR1 is SGHTA and CDR2 is FQGNSA in the germline V gene. The CDR3 has 14 amino acids. Trimming took 3 bases from V and 4 from J, leaving 10 bases between them. The CDR3 region has the DNA TGTGCCAGCAGCTTGGAGGGTACGGGAAACACCATATATTTT. Amino acid sequence: CASSLEGTGNTIYF. Full variable domain (missing parts from reference TRBV7-2 and TRBJ1-3): GAGVSQSPSNKVTEKGKDVELRCDPISGHTALYWYRQSLGQGLEFLIYFQGNSAPDKSGLPSDRFSAERTGGSVSTLTIQRTQQEDSAVYLCASSLEGTGNTIYFGEGSWLTVV.

V gene TRBV29-1 combines with J gene TRBJ2-7; 7 nucleotides line up with TRBD1. The CDR3 spans 14 residues. V shed 7 bases, J shed 3 bases, and the junction held 12 bases outside the gene matches. Looked up from germline, CDR1 is SQVTM and CDR2 is ANQGSEA. The CDR3 region is CSATSKGAYYEQYF. The CDR3 DNA sequence: TGCAGCGCCACATCTAAGGGGGCCTACTACGAGCAGTACTTC.

The chain combines TRBV6-1 with TRBJ1-6; 8 nucleotides line up with TRBD1. Germline values: CDR1 MNHNS, CDR2 SASEGT. Germline trimming cut 3 bases from V and 5 bases from J; bases unmatched to any gene: 3. The CDR3 loop spans 15 amino acids. The CDR3 region is CASSEHRGDNSPLHF. The CDR3 region has the DNA TGTGCCAGCAGTGAGCACAGGGGGGATAATTCACCCCTCCACTTT.

The chain couples TRBV15 to TRBJ2-3, with D perhaps matching TRBD2 (6 bases). There are 14 residues in the CDR3. Germline CDR1 reads LNHNV; CDR2 reads YYDKDF (reference sequence). The V gene lost 8 bases and the J gene lost 5 bases, with 17 bases spanning the gap. In DNA, the CDR3 is TGTGCCACCCACTCGGCAGTGGGGGGAGATACGCAGTATTTT. It specifies CATHSAVGGDTQYF. The full variable domain, completed using reference TRBV15 and TRBJ2-3, is DAMVIQNPRYQVTQFGKPVTLSCSQTLNHNVMYWYQQKSSQAPKLLFHYYDKDFNNEADTPDNFQSRRPNTSFCFLDIRSPGLGDTAMYLCATHSAVGGDTQYFGPGTRLTVL.

V usage is TRBV19 and J usage is TRBJ1-5, with a possible D match to TRBD1 (6 bases). The CDR3 totals 16 residues. Per the germline V gene, CDR1 is LNHDA and CDR2 is SQIVND (reference sequence). V lost 4 bases and J 4 bases, leaving 17 bases between the germline ends. Here the CDR3 reads CASSRGRWTENQPQHF. The CDR3 DNA reads as TGTGCCAGTAGTAGGGGACGATGGACAGAAAATCAGCCCCAGCATTTT.

This chain uses TRBV9 with TRBJ2-3; D is possibly TRBD2 (6 bases). This CDR3 is 15 amino acids long. V lost 4 bases, J lost 3 bases, and 15 bases lay in between. Germline-derived CDR1 and CDR2 are SGDLS and YYNGEE. This CDR3 is CASSQGGIRTDTQYF. In DNA, the CDR3 is TGTGCCAGCAGCCAAGGAGGGATTAGGACAGATACGCAGTATTTT.

The V gene is TRBV4-1, the J gene TRBJ2-7; no clear D gene. The CDR3 covers 12 residues. Germline CDR1 is MGHRA and CDR2 is YSYEKL. The V gene lost 0 bases and the J gene lost 12 bases, with 12 bases spanning the gap. The CDR3 coding sequence is TGCGCCAGCAGCCAAGAACTGGGCCTCATGTACTTC. Translating it yields CASSQELGLMYF.

The V gene is TRBV4-3, the J gene TRBJ2-1; the D gene is possibly TRBD2 (6 bases). Germline CDR1 reads LGHNA; CDR2 reads YSLEER. This CDR3 has 13 amino acids. Between the trimmed V and J ends, which lost 6 bases and 4 bases, there was a span of 10 bases. CDR3 sequence: CASSPDYYNEQFF. The CDR3 DNA follows: TGCGCCAGCAGTCCGGACTATTACAATGAGCAGTTCTTC.

This clone was detected once. The genes are TRBV21-1 and TRBJ2-7; whether TRBD2, the table's D call, matches the DNA was not checked. TRBV21-1 is a pseudogene segment. This CDR3 comprises 16 residues. CDR3 loop: CASSKGLAGVGYEQYF. CDR3 nucleotide sequence: TGTGCCAGCAGCAAGGGACTAGCGGGAGTCGGCTACGAGCAGTACTTC.

V gene TRBV9 combines with J gene TRBJ2-1, with 10 bases fitting TRBD2. V lost 0 bases, J lost 4 bases, and 4 bases stayed unmatched. The CDR3 sequence is 16 residues long. CDR1 and CDR2 from the germline V gene are SGDLS and YYNGEE. The CDR3 loop reads CASSVDASGGYNEQFF. The CDR3 bases are TGTGCCAGCAGCGTAGACGCTAGCGGGGGATACAATGAGCAGTTCTTC. Complete variable domain (other parts from reference TRBV9 and TRBJ2-1): DSGVTQTPKHLITATGQRVTLRCSPRSGDLSVYWYQQSLDQGLQFLIQYYNGEERAKGNILERFSAQQFPDLHSELNLSSLELGDSALYFCASSVDASGGYNEQFFGPGTRLTVL.

The V gene is TRBV6-5, the J gene TRBJ1-4, with D possibly matching TRBD1 (6 bases). CDR1 is MNHEY and CDR2 is SVGAGI in the germline V gene. The V end lost 6 bases, the J end lost 10 bases, and 12 bases lay between the germline ends. The CDR3 spans 12 residues. The CDR3 is CASSPGQTKLFF. Written as DNA, the CDR3 is TGTGCCAGCAGCCCCGGACAGACAAAACTGTTTTTT.

This rearrangement joins TRBV5-1 to TRBJ2-7, with TRBD1 matching over 8 bases. Germline CDR1 and CDR2: SGHRS and YFSETQ. V shed 3 bases, J shed 4 bases, and the junction held 9 bases outside the gene matches. The CDR3 has 15 residues. CDR3 coding DNA: TGCGCCAGCAGCTCCGGTGGGACAGGCAGGTACGAGCAGTACTTC. As protein: CASSSGGTGRYEQYF.

V gene TRBV7-2 combines with J gene TRBJ2-7, with 8 bases fitting TRBD2. The CDR3 length is 15 residues. Trimming took 4 bases from V and 1 from J; bases not matched to a gene: 6. The germline V gene has CDR1 SGHTA and CDR2 FQGNSA. The CDR3 protein is CASSSQPSGSYEQYF. In nucleotides, the CDR3 is TGTGCCAGCAGCTCACAACCTAGCGGGTCCTACGAGCAGTACTTC.

This clone occurred once. The chain links TRBV19 to TRBJ1-4; 10 bases agree with TRBD1. The trim removed 7 bases at V and 8 bases at J, leaving 7 bases unmatched. Germline-derived CDR1 and CDR2 are LNHDA and SQIVND (reference sequence). This CDR3 comprises 14 residues. The CDR3 DNA is TGTGCCAGTACCGACAGGGGGCGCGGAGAAAAACTGTTTTTT. The encoded protein is CASTDRGRGEKLFF.

J is TRBJ1-3 and V is TRBV18, with D maybe TRBD1 (5 bases). From germline, CDR1 is KGHSH and CDR2 LQKENI. Trimming shortened V by 0 bases and J by 0 bases, and 12 bases separated the two germline ends. CDR3 length: 17 residues. For the CDR3, the DNA is TGTGCCAGCTCACCACCGGGCAGGGCGAACTCTGGAAACACCATATATTTT. Encoded protein: CASSPPGRANSGNTIYF.

The chain has TRBV15 and TRBJ1-4; D not certain. CDR3 length equals 14 residues. The V gene's germline CDR1 is LNHNV and CDR2 YYDKDF (reference sequence). V lost 0 bases and J lost 3, with 5 bases in between. The CDR3 protein is CATSRDLANEKLFF. Here the CDR3 DNA reads TGTGCCACCAGCAGAGATTTAGCTAATGAAAAACTGTTTTTT. The whole variable domain, remainder taken from reference TRBV15 and TRBJ1-4, is DAMVIQNPRYQVTQFGKPVTLSCSQTLNHNVMYWYQQKSSQAPKLLFHYYDKDFNNEADTPDNFQSRRPNTSFCFLDIRSPGLGDTAMYLCATSRDLANEKLFFGSGTQLSVL.

This clone appeared once. This sequence joins TRBV6-5 and TRBJ2-1; perhaps TRBD2 as D (5 bases). CDR3 size: 14 residues. The V and J ends lost 6 bases and 5 bases respectively, with 14 bases between them. Per germline, CDR1 MNHEY and CDR2 SVGAGI. The CDR3 is CASRKAGLNNEQFF. Here the CDR3 DNA reads TGTGCCAGCAGGAAGGCGGGCCTTAACAATGAGCAGTTCTTC.

The rearrangement joins TRBV6-5 to TRBJ2-7; TRBD2 agrees at 8 bases. The J segment lost 3 bases and the V segment lost 2 bases, leaving 3 bases of the junction unmatched. There are 14 residues in the CDR3. Germline-derived CDR1 and CDR2 are MNHEY and SVGAGI. The chain's CDR3 is CASSYEAGDYEQYF. In DNA form, the CDR3 reads TGTGCCAGCAGTTACGAAGCGGGGGACTACGAGCAGTACTTC.

This chain joins TRBV27 and TRBJ1-3; the match to TRBD1 covers 8 bases. V lost 6 bases, J lost 4 bases, and 5 bases stayed unmatched. In germline, CDR1 is MNHEY, CDR2 SMNVEV (reference sequence). This CDR3 region has 14 residues. This CDR3 is CASRPGQVGNTIYF. In nucleotides, the CDR3 is TGTGCCAGCAGGCCGGGACAGGTGGGAAACACCATATATTTT.

The CDR3 spells CASSLSEKLFF. CDR3 DNA: TGTGCCAGCAGCTTAAGCGAAAAACTGTTTTTT. The gene calls are TRBV7-6 and TRBJ1-4; D gene uncertain. Germline-derived CDR1 and CDR2 are SGHVS and FNYEAQ. This CDR3 has 11 residues. Between the trimmed V and J ends, which lost 2 bases and 8 bases, there was a span of 3 bases.